These 8 T cell receptor beta chains originate from one sample sequenced in a study of T cell changes during pregnancy in multiple sclerosis. Generated by immunoSEQ multiplex PCR, the TCRdb table keeps only in-frame clones and is missing some. The sample lists some 100,000 clones; around 90% were seen once. Specimen: peripheral blood, collected in the second trimester of pregnancy. The source of these receptors is a female donor with multiple sclerosis, enrolled in a pregnancy study.

This clone was counted once. The gene calls are TRBV4-2 and TRBJ2-5; D gene ambiguous. The CDR3 is 14 amino acids. V was pared by 1 base and J by 3 bases, with 9 bases between. Germline CDR1 LGHNA, CDR2 YNFKEQ. CDR3 coding DNA: TGTGCCAGCAGCCAAGTAGCTCCAAAAGAGACCCAGTACTTC. Translated, it gives CASSQVAPKETQYF.

The chain employs TRBV5-1 and TRBJ1-4, with TRBD1 identical over 7 bases. The CDR3 totals 15 residues. After removal of 3 bases from V and 4 bases from J, the junction contained 6 bases not matched to a gene. From germline, CDR1 is SGHRS and CDR2 YFSETQ. CDR3 protein: CASSSAGTDNEKLFF. The DNA of the CDR3 is TGCGCCAGCAGCTCTGCCGGGACAGATAATGAAAAACTGTTTTTT.

This clone turned up a few times. The chain recombines TRBV27 with TRBJ1-4; possibly TRBD1 for D (6 bases). The CDR3 loop spans 15 amino acids. Germline loops: CDR1 MNHEY, CDR2 SMNVEV (reference sequence). The V end lost 3 bases, the J end lost 7 bases, and 15 bases lay between the germline ends. Written as DNA, the CDR3 is TGTGCCAGCAGTTTGTTGACAGGTTGGGGTGAAAAACTGTTTTTT. Protein product: CASSLLTGWGEKLFF.

The chain carries TRBV5-4 and TRBJ2-2; D uncertain. V lost 0 bases to trimming and J lost 2 bases, with 2 bases between them. CDR3 length: 13 residues. In germline, CDR1 is SGHNT, CDR2 YYREEE (reference sequence). The CDR3 region has the DNA TGTGCCAGCAGCTTGGCAAACACCGGGGAGCTGTTTTTT. Protein: CASSLANTGELFF.

The chain combines TRBV7-9 with TRBJ2-3; D is perhaps TRBD2 (6 bases). V was clipped by 10 bases and J by 8 bases, with 13 bases between them. In germline, CDR1 is SEHNR, CDR2 FQNEAQ (reference sequence). There are 11 residues in the CDR3. The CDR3 is CAIGTPPTQYF. The CDR3 nucleotides are TGTGCCATAGGGACTCCCCCTACGCAGTATTTT.

The rearrangement joins TRBV6-5 to TRBJ1-2; 8 nucleotides match TRBD1. The CDR3 consists of 14 residues. The germline V gene encodes CDR1 MNHEY and CDR2 SVGAGI. V trimming: 6 bases; J trimming: 8 bases; junction bases outside the gene matches: 11. CDR3 sequence reads: CASRSGQGPRGYTF. CDR3 in DNA: TGTGCCAGCAGATCCGGACAGGGCCCTCGCGGCTACACCTTC.

The rearrangement joins TRBV5-4 to TRBJ2-1; TRBD1 is a possible D gene (5 bases). Germline lookup yields CDR1 SGHNT and CDR2 YYREEE (reference sequence). Trimming took 4 bases from V and 9 from J, leaving 23 bases between them. This CDR3 spans 16 amino acids. CDR3 coding DNA: TGTGCCAGCAGCCTAAATCAGGGATCAGGTAATGGTGAGCAGTTCTTC. It is translated as CASSLNQGSGNGEQFF.

The chain has TRBV28 and TRBJ1-3, with 7 bases that match TRBD1. The length of the CDR3 is 16 residues. V gave up 5 bases and J gave up 0 bases; unmatched junction bases: 7. CDR1 and CDR2 (germline): MDHEN, SYDVKM. The CDR3 is CASSTGQVGSGNTIYF. CDR3 nucleotides: TGTGCCAGCAGTACCGGACAGGTCGGCTCTGGAAACACCATATATTTT.